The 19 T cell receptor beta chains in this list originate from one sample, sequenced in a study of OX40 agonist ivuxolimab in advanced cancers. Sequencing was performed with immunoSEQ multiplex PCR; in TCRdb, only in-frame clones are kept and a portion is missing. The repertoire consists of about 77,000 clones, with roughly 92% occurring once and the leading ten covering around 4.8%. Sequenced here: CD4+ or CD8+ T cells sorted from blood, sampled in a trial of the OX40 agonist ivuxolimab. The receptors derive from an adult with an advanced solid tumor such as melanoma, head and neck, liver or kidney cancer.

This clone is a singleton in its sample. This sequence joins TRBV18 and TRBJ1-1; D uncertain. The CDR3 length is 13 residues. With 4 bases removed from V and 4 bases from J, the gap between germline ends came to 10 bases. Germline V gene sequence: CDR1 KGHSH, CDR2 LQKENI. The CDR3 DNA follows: TGTGCCAGCTCACAAGGGTTAGGCACTGAAGCTTTCTTT. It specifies CASSQGLGTEAFF.

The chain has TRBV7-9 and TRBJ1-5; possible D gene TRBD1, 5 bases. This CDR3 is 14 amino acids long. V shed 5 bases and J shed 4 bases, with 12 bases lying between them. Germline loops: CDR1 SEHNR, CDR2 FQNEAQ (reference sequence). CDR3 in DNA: TGTGCCAGCAGCGGGGACGGGGCGAATCAGCCCCAGCATTTT. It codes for CASSGDGANQPQHF.

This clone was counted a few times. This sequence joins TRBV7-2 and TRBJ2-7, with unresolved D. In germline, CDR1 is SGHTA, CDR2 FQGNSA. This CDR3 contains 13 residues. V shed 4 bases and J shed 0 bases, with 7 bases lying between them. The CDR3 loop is CASSSPSSYEQYF. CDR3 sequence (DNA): TGTGCCAGCAGCTCCCCTAGCTCCTACGAGCAGTACTTC. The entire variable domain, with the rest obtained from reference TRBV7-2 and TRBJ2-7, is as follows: GAGVSQSPSNKVTEKGKDVELRCDPISGHTALYWYRQSLGQGLEFLIYFQGNSAPDKSGLPSDRFSAERTGGSVSTLTIQRTQQEDSAVYLCASSSPSSYEQYFGPGTRLTVT.

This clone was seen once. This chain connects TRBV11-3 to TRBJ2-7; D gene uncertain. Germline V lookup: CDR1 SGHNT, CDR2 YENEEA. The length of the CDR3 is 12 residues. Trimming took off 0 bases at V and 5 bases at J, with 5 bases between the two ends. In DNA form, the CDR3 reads TGTGCCAGCAGCTTAGACAGCAACGAGCAGTACTTC. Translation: CASSLDSNEQYF. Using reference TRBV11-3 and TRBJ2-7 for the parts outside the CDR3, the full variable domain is EAGVVQSPRYKIIEKKQPVAFWCNPISGHNTLYWYLQNLGQGPELLIRYENEEAVDDSQLPKDRFSAERLKGVDSTLKIQPAELGDSAVYLCASSLDSNEQYFGPGTRLTVT.

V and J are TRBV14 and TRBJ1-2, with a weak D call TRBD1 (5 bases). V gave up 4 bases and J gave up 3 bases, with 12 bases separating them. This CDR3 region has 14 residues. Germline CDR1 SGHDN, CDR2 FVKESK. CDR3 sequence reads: CASSLGTADYGYTF. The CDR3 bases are TGTGCCAGCAGCCTTGGGACCGCTGACTATGGCTACACCTTC.

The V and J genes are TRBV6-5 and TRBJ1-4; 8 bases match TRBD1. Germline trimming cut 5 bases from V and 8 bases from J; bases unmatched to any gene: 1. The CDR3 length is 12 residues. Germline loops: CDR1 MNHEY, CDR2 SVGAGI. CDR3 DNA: TGTGCCAGCAGTCGGGACAGGGAAAAACTGTTTTTT. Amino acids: CASSRDREKLFF.

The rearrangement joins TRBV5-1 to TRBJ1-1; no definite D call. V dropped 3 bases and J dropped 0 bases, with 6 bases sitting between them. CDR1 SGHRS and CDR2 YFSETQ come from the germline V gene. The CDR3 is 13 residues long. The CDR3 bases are TGCGCCAGCAGCTCCAAACTGAACACTGAAGCTTTCTTT. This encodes CASSSKLNTEAFF.

CDR3 nucleotide sequence: TGTGCCAGCAGTGGGACTAGCGGGCCGGGGGAGCAGTACTTC. Encoded protein: CASSGTSGPGEQYF. V and J are TRBV27 and TRBJ2-7, with 12 positions matching TRBD2. CDR1 and CDR2 from the germline V gene are MNHEY and SMNVEV (reference sequence). This CDR3 region has 14 residues. The V segment lost 5 bases and the J segment 7 bases; nucleotides outside the gene matches: 6.

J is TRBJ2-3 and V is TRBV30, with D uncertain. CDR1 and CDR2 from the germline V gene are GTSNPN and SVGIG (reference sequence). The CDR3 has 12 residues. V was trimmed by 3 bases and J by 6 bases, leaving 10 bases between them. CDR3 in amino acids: CAWRGYFDTQYF. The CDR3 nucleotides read TGTGCCTGGAGGGGTTACTTCGATACGCAGTATTTT.

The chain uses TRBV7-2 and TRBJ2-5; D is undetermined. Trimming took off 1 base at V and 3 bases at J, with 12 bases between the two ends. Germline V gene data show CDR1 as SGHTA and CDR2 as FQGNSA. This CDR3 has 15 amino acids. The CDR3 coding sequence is TGTGCCAGCAGCTTAGGGGGAATCCCCGAAGAGACCCAGTACTTC. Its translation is CASSLGGIPEETQYF.

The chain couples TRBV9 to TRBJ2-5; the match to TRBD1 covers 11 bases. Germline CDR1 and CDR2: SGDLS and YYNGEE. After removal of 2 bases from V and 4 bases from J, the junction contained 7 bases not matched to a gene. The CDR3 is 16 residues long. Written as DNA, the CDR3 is TGTGCCAGCAGCGTTGTGAGGACAGGGGGCATAGAGACCCAGTACTTC. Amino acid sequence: CASSVVRTGGIETQYF. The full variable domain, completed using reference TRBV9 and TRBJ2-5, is DSGVTQTPKHLITATGQRVTLRCSPRSGDLSVYWYQQSLDQGLQFLIQYYNGEERAKGNILERFSAQQFPDLHSELNLSSLELGDSALYFCASSVVRTGGIETQYFGPGTRLLVL.

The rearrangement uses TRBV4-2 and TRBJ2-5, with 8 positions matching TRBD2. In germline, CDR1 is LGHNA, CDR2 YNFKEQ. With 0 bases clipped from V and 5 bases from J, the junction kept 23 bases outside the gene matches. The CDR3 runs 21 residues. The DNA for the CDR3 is TGTGCCAGCAGCCAAGATTGGAGGCCCTCCCCGGGACTAGATTGGAAGGAGACCCAGTACTTC. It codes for CASSQDWRPSPGLDWKETQYF.

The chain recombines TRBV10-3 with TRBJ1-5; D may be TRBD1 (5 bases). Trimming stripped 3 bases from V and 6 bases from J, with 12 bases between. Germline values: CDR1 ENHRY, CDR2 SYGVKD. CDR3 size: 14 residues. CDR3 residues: CAISEGAFRQPQHF. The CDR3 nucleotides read TGTGCCATCAGTGAAGGGGCATTTCGTCAGCCCCAGCATTTT.

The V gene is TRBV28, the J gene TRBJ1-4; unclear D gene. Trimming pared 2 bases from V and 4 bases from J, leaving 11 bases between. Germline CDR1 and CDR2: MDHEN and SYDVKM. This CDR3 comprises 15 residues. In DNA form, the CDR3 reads TGTGCCAGCAGTTTAGAGGCGGTCCTTAATGAAAAACTGTTTTTT. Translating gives CASSLEAVLNEKLFF. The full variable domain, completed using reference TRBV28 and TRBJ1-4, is DVKVTQSSRYLVKRTGEKVFLECVQDMDHENMFWYRQDPGLGLRLIYFSYDVKMKEKGDIPEGYSVSREKKERFSLILESASTNQTSMYLCASSLEAVLNEKLFFGSGTQLSVL.

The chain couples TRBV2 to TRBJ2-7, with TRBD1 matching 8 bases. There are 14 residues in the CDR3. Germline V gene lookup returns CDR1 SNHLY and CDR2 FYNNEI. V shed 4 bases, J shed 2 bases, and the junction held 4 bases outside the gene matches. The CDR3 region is CASSVGTGAYEQYF. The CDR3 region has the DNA TGTGCCAGCAGTGTCGGGACAGGAGCCTACGAGCAGTACTTC.

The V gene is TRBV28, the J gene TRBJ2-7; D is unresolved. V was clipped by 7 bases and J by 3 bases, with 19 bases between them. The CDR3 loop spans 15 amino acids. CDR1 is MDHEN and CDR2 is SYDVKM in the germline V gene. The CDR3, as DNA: TGTGCCAGCACCCCCACCGTTGGGCTAAACTACGAGCAGTACTTC. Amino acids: CASTPTVGLNYEQYF.

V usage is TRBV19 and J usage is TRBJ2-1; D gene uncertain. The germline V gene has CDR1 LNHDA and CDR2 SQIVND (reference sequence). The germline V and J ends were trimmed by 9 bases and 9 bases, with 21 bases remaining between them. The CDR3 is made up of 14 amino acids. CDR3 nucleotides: TGTGCCAGCAACGGCGGCCCATCGCGAGGTGAGCAGTTCTTC. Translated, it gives CASNGGPSRGEQFF.

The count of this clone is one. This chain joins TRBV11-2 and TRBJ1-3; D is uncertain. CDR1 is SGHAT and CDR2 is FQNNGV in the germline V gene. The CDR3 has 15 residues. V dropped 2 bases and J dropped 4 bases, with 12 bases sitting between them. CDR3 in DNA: TGTGCCAGCAGCTTAAGTCAGGCCAACGGAAACACCATATATTTT. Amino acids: CASSLSQANGNTIYF.

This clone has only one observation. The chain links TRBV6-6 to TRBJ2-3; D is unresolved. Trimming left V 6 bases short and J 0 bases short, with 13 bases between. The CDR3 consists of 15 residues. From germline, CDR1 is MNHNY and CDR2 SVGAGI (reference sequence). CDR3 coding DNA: TGTGCCAGCAGAACCCGACACACTAGCACAGATACGCAGTATTTT. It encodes CASRTRHTSTDTQYF.